This T cell receptor beta chain was obtained from a study of T cell responses to AZD1222 COVID-19 vaccine. TCRdb's copy holds only in-frame clones and misses some; the assay was immunoSEQ multiplex PCR. Counted here are some 120,000 clones, 90% occurring once; the ten biggest clones make up just over 7%. Study conclusions and caveats: CD4 TCRs linked to vaccination spanned spike, dominating at 160-218 and 743-854. White British people made up most donors, females outnumbered males, and clonal diversity was possibly underestimated. The study identified only five to seven AZD1222 recipients as seropositive at baseline.

With respect to this clone: The target antigen is unknown.

This material consisted of peripheral blood, taken on day 0 of AZD1222 vaccination. This clonotype originated in an adult in good health.

The CDR3 loop reads CASSKERRDSRLGKTQYF. DNA for the CDR3: TGTGCCAGCAGCAAAGAGAGACGGGACAGTAGACTTGGGAAGACCCAGTACTTC. This sequence joins TRBV21-1 and TRBJ2-5; TRBD1, the table's D call, lacks a check against the DNA. TRBV21-1 corresponds to a pseudogene. The CDR3 loop spans 18 amino acids.